This TCR beta chain was sequenced during a study of CD8 T cells in Susac syndrome. A quantity of about 0.5 to 1 ug RNA underwent reverse transcription using random hexamers. An immunoSEQ multiplex PCR amplified TCR beta CDR3 over 54 Vbeta and 13 Jbeta. Each CDR3 protein gets one entry after TCRdb re-called the immunoSEQ multiplex PCR reads with MiXCR. Of around 140,000 distinct CDR3 sequences detected, 85% to 95% appear once; the ten largest clones hold roughly 0.15%. Trimming left V 10 bases short and J 2 bases short, with 14 bases between. Germline-derived CDR1 and CDR2 are SGDLS and YYNGEE. The length of the CDR3 is 13 residues.

This receptor was identified in a human donor with Susac syndrome. The chain carries TRBV9 and TRBJ2-3; possible D gene TRBD2, 6 bases. The sample was CD4+ T cells from PBMCs. This chain's CDR3 is CAAGRGDTDTQYF. As DNA, the CDR3 is TGTGCCGCAGGGCGGGGCGACACAGATACGCAGTATTTT.